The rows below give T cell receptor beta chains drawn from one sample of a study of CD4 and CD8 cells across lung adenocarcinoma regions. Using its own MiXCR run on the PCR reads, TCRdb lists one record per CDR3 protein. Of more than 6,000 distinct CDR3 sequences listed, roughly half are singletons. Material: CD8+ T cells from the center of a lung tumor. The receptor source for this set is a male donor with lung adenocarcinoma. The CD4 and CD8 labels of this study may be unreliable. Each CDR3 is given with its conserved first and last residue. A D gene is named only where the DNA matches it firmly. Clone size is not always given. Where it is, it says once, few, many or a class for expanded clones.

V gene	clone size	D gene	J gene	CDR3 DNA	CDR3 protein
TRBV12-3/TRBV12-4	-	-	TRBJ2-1	TGTGCCAGCAGCCCCCGGAGTGGACCTCAAAATGAGCAGTTCTTC	CASSPRSGPQNEQFF
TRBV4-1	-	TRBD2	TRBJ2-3	TGCGCCAGCAGCCAAGACCAGACTAGCGCAAGCACAGATACGCAGTATTTT	CASSQDQTSASTDTQYF
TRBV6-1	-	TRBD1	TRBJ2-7	TGTGCCAGCAGTGAAGCGACAGGGGACTCAGACGAGCAGTACTTC	CASSEATGDSDEQYF
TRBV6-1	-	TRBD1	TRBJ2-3	TGTGCCAGCAGTGTCCGGGACAGGGCATCCTCTGGCACAGATACGCAGTATTTT	CASSVRDRASSGTDTQYF
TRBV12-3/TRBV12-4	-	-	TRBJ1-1	TGTGCCAGCAGTTTAAAGGGAAACACTGAAGCTTTCTTT	CASSLKGNTEAFF
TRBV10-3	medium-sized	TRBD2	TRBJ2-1	TGTGCCATCGGGGTGGGGACTAGCGGGAGAGGAGGGCGCAGTGAGCAGTTCTTC	CAIGVGTSGRGGRSEQFF
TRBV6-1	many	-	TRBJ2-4	TGTGCCAGCAGTGAAGGGGTTAACAGGGCTAACATTCAGTACTTC	CASSEGVNRANIQYF
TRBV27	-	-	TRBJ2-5	TGTGCCAGCAGGGGGCGTGTGGGCGGAGGCACAGAGACGCAGTACTTC	CASRGRVGGGTETQYF
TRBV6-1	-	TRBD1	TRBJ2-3	TGTGCCAGCTTTAGCGAGAGGGCGAACACAGGGGAGCAGTATTTT	CASFSERANTGEQYF
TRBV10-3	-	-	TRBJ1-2	TGTGCCACCCGGACCTATGGCTACACCTTC	CATRTYGYTF
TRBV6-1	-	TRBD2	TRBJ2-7	TGTGCCAGCAGCGATTTTGGACTAGCGAGCAGGAGCTCCTACAATGAGCAGTACTTC	CASSDFGLASRSSYNEQYF
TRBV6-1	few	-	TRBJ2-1	TGTGCCAGCAGTCGGAGCCGGTTTTCCTACAATGAGCAGTTCTTC	CASSRSRFSYNEQFF
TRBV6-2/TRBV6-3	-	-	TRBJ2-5	TGTGCCAGCAGTTCCCCCGCGGCTGGTAGCTCTGGGCAGTACTTC	CASSSPAAGSSGQYF
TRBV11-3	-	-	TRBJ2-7	TGTGCCAGCGGGGGAGAAGGCGGCCGGGACACAGATACGCAGTACTTC	CASGGEGGRDTDTQYF
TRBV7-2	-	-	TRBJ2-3	TGTGCCAGCAGCTACCTGAGGAGTGGTACGCAGTATTTT	CASSYLRSGTQYF
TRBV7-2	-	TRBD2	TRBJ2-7	TGTGCCAGCAGCTTAGGGACTAGCGGGATCAACGAGCAGTACTTC	CASSLGTSGINEQYF
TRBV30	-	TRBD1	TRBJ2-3	TGTGCCTGGAGTAGGACACCGGGACAGGGCACAGATACGCAGTATTTT	CAWSRTPGQGTDTQYF
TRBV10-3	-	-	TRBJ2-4	TGTCCTAGGGGGAGGGGGGGCGGAAACCAAGATACGCAGTACTTC	CPRGRGGGNQDTQYF
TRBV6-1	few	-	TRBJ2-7	TGTGCCAGCAGTCCCACCGGACAGTTTTCCGAGCAGTACTTC	CASSPTGQFSEQYF
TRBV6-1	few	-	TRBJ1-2	TGTGCCAGCAGTAGCCGAACCACTAGCTATGGCTACACCTTC	CASSSRTTSYGYTF
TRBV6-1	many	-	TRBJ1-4	TGTGCCAGCAGTGAAGTGGGTCACGGCGAAAAACTGTTTTTT	CASSEVGHGEKLFF
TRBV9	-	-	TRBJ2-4	TGTGCCAGCAGCGTTAATCAGGGCAGGGACATTCAGTACTTC	CASSVNQGRDIQYF
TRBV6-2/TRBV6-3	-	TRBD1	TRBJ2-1	TGTGCCAGCAGTTACGGACAGGCTACTTACAATGAGCAGTTCTTC	CASSYGQATYNEQFF
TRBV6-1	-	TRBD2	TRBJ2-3	TGTGCCAGCAGGACGGGACTAGGGTGGGACTACACAGATACGCAGTATTTT	CASRTGLGWDYTDTQYF
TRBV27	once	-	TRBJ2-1	TGTGCCAGCAGGGGGAGGGGGGGGGAGAGCCCGGACTTC	CASRGRGGESPDF
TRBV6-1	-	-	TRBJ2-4	TGTGCCAGCAGTGAACTTGGGGGCCTGTCAGCCCAAGACATTCAGTACTTC	CASSELGGLSAQDIQYF
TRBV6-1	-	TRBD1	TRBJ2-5	TGTGCCAGCAGCGCCCTCGGGACAGGGACCCGGGTGGGTCGAGAGACCCAGTACTTC	CASSALGTGTRVGRETQYF
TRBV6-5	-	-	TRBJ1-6	TGTGCCAGCAGTTACCCCGCCTCGGGGGCCCACCATTCACCCCTCCACTTT	CASSYPASGAHHSPLHF
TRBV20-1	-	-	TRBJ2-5	TGCAGTGCCGAAGGCGTGGGAGCGGGAGAGACCCAGTACTTC	CSAEGVGAGETQYF
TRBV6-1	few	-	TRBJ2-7	TGTGCCAGCAGTGAGGGCGGTAACACCTACGAGCAGTACTTC	CASSEGGNTYEQYF
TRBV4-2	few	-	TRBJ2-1	TGTGCCAGCAGCCAAGACCCAATAGATGAGCAGTTCTTC	CASSQDPIDEQFF
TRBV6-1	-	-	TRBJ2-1	TGTGCCAGCAGTGAATTGGGGTATGAGCAGTTCTTC	CASSELGYEQFF
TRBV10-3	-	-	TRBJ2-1	TGTGCCATCGGAGCGGACGATGGAAGCCTAGAGCAGTTCTTC	CAIGADDGSLEQFF
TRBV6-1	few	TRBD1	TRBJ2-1	TGTGCCAGCATTGCGCAGGGGGCGGGTGGGCAGTTCTTC	CASIAQGAGGQFF
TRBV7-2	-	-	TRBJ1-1	TGTGCCAGCAGCTGGGGACTAGGGAACACTGAAGCTTTCTTT	CASSWGLGNTEAFF
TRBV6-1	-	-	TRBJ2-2	TGTGCCAGCAGTCCCCAGGGGGGGCCCCAGGTTTTTGCCTACTACGATGAGCTGTTTTTT	CASSPQGGPQVFAYYDELFF
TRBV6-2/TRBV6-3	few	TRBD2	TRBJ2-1	TGTGCCAGCAGCCCCCCCCGGGCGGGAGGTTTCCACAATGAGCAGTTCTTC	CASSPPRAGGFHNEQFF
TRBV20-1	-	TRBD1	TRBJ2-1	TGCAGTGCCATTGACAGGGATTGGCAGTTCTTC	CSAIDRDWQFF
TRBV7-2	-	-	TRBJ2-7	TGTGCCAGCAGCTCACGCCCAGGGGGGGTGTACGAGCAGTACTTC	CASSSRPGGVYEQYF
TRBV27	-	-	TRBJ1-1	TGTGCCAGCAGTTTTTCACTCTGGAACACTGAAGCTTTCTTT	CASSFSLWNTEAFF
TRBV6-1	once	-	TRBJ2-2	TGTGCCAGCACCCTCAACACAGATGCGCTGTATTTT	CASTLNTDALYF
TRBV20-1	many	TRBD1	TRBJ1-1	TGCAGTGCTAGACAGGGACAGGGAAACGGGAACACTGAAGCTTTCTTT	CSARQGQGNGNTEAFF
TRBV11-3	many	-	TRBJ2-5	TGTGCCAGCAGCTCTGGGTTAATGGGCCAAGAGACCCAGTACTTC	CASSSGLMGQETQYF
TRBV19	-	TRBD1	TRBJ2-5	TGTGCTAGTAAAAGGACAGGGGGCTGTGGCCAAGATACGCAGTACTTC	CASKRTGGCGQDTQYF